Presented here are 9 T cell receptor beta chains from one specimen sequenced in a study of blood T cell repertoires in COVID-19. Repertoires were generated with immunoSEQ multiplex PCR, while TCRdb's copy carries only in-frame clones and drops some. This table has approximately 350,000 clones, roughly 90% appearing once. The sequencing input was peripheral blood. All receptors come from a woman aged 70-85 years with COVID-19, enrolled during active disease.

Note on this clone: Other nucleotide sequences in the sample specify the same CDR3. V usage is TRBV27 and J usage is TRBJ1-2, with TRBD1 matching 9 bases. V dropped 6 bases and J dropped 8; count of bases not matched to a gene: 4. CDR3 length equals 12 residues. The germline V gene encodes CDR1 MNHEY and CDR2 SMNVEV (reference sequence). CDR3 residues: CASSTGGSGYTF. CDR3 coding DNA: TGTGCCAGCAGCACAGGGGGCAGCGGCTACACCTTC.

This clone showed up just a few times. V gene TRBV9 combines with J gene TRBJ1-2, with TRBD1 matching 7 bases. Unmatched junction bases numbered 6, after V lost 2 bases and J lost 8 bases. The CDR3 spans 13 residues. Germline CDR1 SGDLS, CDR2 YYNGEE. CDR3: CASSVAGGGGYTF. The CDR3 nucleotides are TGTGCCAGCAGCGTGGCAGGGGGAGGAGGCTACACCTTC.

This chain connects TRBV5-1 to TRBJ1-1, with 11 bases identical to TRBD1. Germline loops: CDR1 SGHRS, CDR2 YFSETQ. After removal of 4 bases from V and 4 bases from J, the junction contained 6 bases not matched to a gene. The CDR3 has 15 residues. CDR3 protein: CASSPGQGVRTEAFF. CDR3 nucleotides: TGCGCCAGCAGCCCGGGACAGGGGGTCCGCACTGAAGCTTTCTTT.

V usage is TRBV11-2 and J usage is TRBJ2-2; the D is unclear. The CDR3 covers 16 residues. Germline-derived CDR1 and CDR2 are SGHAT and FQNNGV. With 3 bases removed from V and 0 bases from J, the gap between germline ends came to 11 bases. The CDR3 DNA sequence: TGTGCCAGCAGCTTTCGAGCCCTGCCGAACACCGGGGAGCTGTTTTTT. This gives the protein CASSFRALPNTGELFF.

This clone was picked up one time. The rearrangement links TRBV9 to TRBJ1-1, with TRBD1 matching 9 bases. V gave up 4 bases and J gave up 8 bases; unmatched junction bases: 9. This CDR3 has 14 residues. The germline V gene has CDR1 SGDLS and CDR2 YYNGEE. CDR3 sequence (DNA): TGTGCCAGCAGCCGGGACAGGGATTATACAGAAGCTTTCTTT. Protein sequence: CASSRDRDYTEAFF. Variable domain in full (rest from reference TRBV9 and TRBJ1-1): DSGVTQTPKHLITATGQRVTLRCSPRSGDLSVYWYQQSLDQGLQFLIQYYNGEERAKGNILERFSAQQFPDLHSELNLSSLELGDSALYFCASSRDRDYTEAFFGQGTRLTVV.

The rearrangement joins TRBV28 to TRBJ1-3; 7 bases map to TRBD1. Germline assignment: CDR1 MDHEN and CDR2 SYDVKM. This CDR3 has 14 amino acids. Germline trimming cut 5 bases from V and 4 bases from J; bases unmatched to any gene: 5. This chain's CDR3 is CASSTGAAGNTIYF. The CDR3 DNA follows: TGTGCCAGCAGTACAGGGGCTGCAGGAAACACCATATATTTT.

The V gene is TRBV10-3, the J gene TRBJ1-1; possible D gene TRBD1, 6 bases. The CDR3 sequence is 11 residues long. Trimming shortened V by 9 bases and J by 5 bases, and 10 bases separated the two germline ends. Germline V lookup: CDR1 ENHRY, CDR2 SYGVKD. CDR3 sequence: CAIQRGTEAFF. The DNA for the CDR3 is TGTGCCATTCAAAGGGGGACTGAAGCTTTCTTT.

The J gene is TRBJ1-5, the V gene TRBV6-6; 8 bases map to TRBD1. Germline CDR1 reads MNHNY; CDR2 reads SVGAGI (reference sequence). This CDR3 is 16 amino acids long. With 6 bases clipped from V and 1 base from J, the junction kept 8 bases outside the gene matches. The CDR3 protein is CASRLQGAESNQPQHF. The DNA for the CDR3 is TGTGCCAGCAGATTGCAGGGGGCGGAGAGCAATCAGCCCCAGCATTTT.

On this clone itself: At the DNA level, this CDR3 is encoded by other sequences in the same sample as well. The CDR3 DNA is TGTGCCAGCAGTGAAGACAGGGCTAACACTGAAGCTTTCTTT. It specifies CASSEDRANTEAFF. The chain recombines TRBV2 with TRBJ1-1, with a weak D call TRBD1 (6 bases). Germline values: CDR1 SNHLY, CDR2 FYNNEI. The CDR3 extends over 14 amino acids. The germline V and J ends were trimmed by 1 base and 2 bases, with 8 bases remaining between them.